The next 19 T cell receptor beta chains were all read from a single sample in a study of human T cells and chemical hapten exposure. TCRdb reprocessed the RACE reads with MiXCR, giving one entry per CDR3 protein. The sample includes 130,000 or so distinct CDR3 sequences, roughly 10% seen only once; the top ten take 2% to 2.5%. Indicated time point: patch test 3, about 24 weeks after DPC sensitization. Treatment: therapeutic diphenylcyclopropenone sensitization with weekly scalp DPC. The source was whole blood, collected in connection with sensitization to the hapten diphenylcyclopropenone (DPC). These receptors originate from a woman in her 50s with alopecia areata. Some clones in this sample may be carry-over from other donors' samples.

This clonotype was found many times. The rearrangement links TRBV4-1 to TRBJ2-7, with unresolved D. The CDR3 is made up of 15 amino acids. V lost 5 bases to trimming and J lost 0 bases, with 14 bases between them. Germline V lookup: CDR1 MGHRA, CDR2 YSYEKL. In DNA form, the CDR3 reads TGCGCCAGCAGCGTGATTCTTACTGCCTCCTACGAGCAGTACTTC. This sequence encodes CASSVILTASYEQYF.

The chain joins TRBV5-6 to TRBJ2-6, with D perhaps matching TRBD2 (5 bases). The CDR3 consists of 14 residues. Germline V lookup: CDR1 SGHDT, CDR2 YYEEEE. The V and J ends lost 6 bases and 4 bases respectively, with 11 bases between them. The CDR3 region is CASTRARGANVLTF. The CDR3 region has the DNA TGTGCCAGCACGAGGGCTCGGGGGGCCAACGTCCTGACTTTC.

The chain uses TRBV9 and TRBJ2-7; no definite D call. This CDR3 has 12 residues. Germline loops: CDR1 SGDLS, CDR2 YYNGEE. V was clipped by 4 bases and J by 5 bases, with 10 bases between them. CDR3 coding DNA: TGTGCCAGCAGCCCCCGAGTGGACGAGCAGTACTTC. Its protein product is CASSPRVDEQYF.

The chain has TRBV29-1 and TRBJ2-7, with D perhaps assigned TRBD1 or TRBD2 (7 bases each). CDR1 is SQVTM, CDR2 ANQGSEA, per germline. V was clipped by 6 bases and J by 5 bases, with 17 bases between them. The CDR3 runs to 13 residues. The CDR3 sequence: CSVPGEGANEQYF. Written as DNA, the CDR3 is TGCAGCGTCCCAGGGGAGGGGGCAAACGAGCAGTACTTC.

This clonotype was recorded at least ten times. The chain uses TRBV29-1 and TRBJ2-3; D may be TRBD1 or TRBD2 (5 bases each). The CDR3 consists of 14 residues. Germline V gene lookup returns CDR1 SQVTM and CDR2 ANQGSEA. Trimming left V 4 bases short and J 3 bases short, with 14 bases between. This CDR3 reads CSVVRVEETDTQYF. The CDR3 DNA is TGCAGCGTTGTCAGGGTGGAGGAAACAGATACGCAGTATTTT.

This clonotype has a count of ten or more. The chain recombines TRBV12-3 or TRBV12-4 with TRBJ2-7; 15 positions match TRBD2. Trimming took 5 bases from V and 7 from J; bases not matched to a gene: 6. The CDR3 extends over 15 amino acids. CDR3 in amino acids: CASSGTSGRLGEQYF. CDR3 bases: TGTGCCAGCAGTGGGACTAGCGGGAGGCTGGGGGAGCAGTACTTC.

There are a few counts of this clonotype. The rearrangement links TRBV5-1 to TRBJ2-7, with D possibly being TRBD1 (5 bases). The CDR3 runs 12 residues. V lost 3 bases to trimming and J lost 9 bases, with 13 bases between them. From germline, CDR1 is SGHRS and CDR2 YFSETQ. The CDR3, as DNA: TGCGCCAGCAGCTCCCAGGGATCCGGGCAGTACTTC. Translated: CASSSQGSGQYF.

This clonotype was picked up a small number of times. The J gene is TRBJ1-5, the V gene TRBV9; D ambiguous. Trimming took off 1 base at V and 0 bases at J, with 8 bases between the two ends. There are 15 residues in the CDR3. Germline CDR1 is SGDLS and CDR2 is YYNGEE. The CDR3 region is CASSVSPDSNQPQHF. The CDR3 DNA sequence: TGTGCCAGCAGCGTAAGTCCCGATAGCAATCAGCCCCAGCATTTT.

The chain is built from TRBV20-1 and TRBJ2-1, with 12 bases matching TRBD2. Germline CDR1 reads DFQATT; CDR2 reads SNEGSKA (reference sequence). This CDR3 region has 16 residues. V was clipped by 1 base and J by 3 bases; unmatched bases: 4. Here the CDR3 reads CSARAPTSGGYNEQFF. DNA for the CDR3: TGCAGTGCTAGAGCCCCGACTAGCGGGGGCTACAATGAGCAGTTCTTC.

This clonotype was picked up many times. The chain carries TRBV20-1 and TRBJ2-3; unclear D gene. Deletions cut 6 bases from V and 1 base from J, with 20 bases between. The CDR3 has 16 amino acids. CDR1 DFQATT and CDR2 SNEGSKA come from the germline V gene (reference sequence). CDR3 in amino acids: CSALPVGLRGTDTQYF. CDR3 DNA: TGCAGTGCCCTACCCGTCGGCCTCCGTGGCACAGATACGCAGTATTTT.

This clonotype was seen a few times. This chain uses TRBV2 with TRBJ2-3, with TRBD2 identical over 9 bases. V trimming: 1 base; J trimming: 6 bases; junction bases outside the gene matches: 5. This CDR3 is 15 amino acids long. Germline CDR1 is SNHLY and CDR2 is FYNNEI. The chain's CDR3 is CASSEVAGAADTQYF. The DNA of the CDR3 is TGTGCCAGCAGTGAAGTAGCGGGGGCCGCCGATACGCAGTATTTT.

This clonotype was observed a handful of times. The gene calls are TRBV20-1 and TRBJ1-4; D is possibly TRBD1 (6 bases). Trimming stripped 6 bases from V and 5 bases from J, with 19 bases between. This CDR3 is 15 amino acids long. The germline V gene encodes CDR1 DFQATT and CDR2 SNEGSKA (reference sequence). The CDR3: CSAKSVQGQNEKLFF. The CDR3, as DNA: TGCAGTGCCAAATCCGTTCAGGGGCAGAATGAAAAACTGTTTTTT.

V usage is TRBV20-1 and J usage is TRBJ2-7; 9 bases match TRBD2. Germline V lookup: CDR1 DFQATT, CDR2 SNEGSKA (reference sequence). This CDR3 has 16 residues. The trim removed 6 bases at V and 2 bases at J, leaving 14 bases unmatched. This CDR3 reads CSAPPLAGGPPYEQYF. CDR3 DNA sequence: TGCAGTGCCCCACCCTTGGCGGGAGGGCCACCCTACGAGCAGTACTTC.

V and J are TRBV6-5 and TRBJ1-3; D gene uncertain. Per the germline V gene, CDR1 is MNHEY and CDR2 is SVGAGI. V lost 2 bases, J lost 4 bases, and 6 bases lay in between. This CDR3 has 13 residues. CDR3 amino acids: CASSYDGGNTIYF. The CDR3 DNA follows: TGTGCCAGCAGTTACGACGGCGGAAACACCATATATTTT.

At least ten counts were recorded for this clonotype. The chain combines TRBV6-6 with TRBJ1-1; the D is unclear. V lost 2 bases and J 1 base, leaving 8 bases between the germline ends. The CDR3 contains 14 residues. CDR1 is MNHNY and CDR2 is SVGAGI in the germline V gene (reference sequence). Here the CDR3 reads CASSYTGENTEAFF. CDR3 DNA: TGTGCCAGCAGTTACACCGGGGAGAACACTGAAGCTTTCTTT.

The chain employs TRBV7-2 and TRBJ1-5, with D possibly matching TRBD1 (5 bases). In germline, CDR1 is SGHTA, CDR2 FQGNSA. There are 15 residues in the CDR3. V lost 1 base and J lost 4, with 11 bases in between. As DNA, the CDR3 is TGTGCCAGCAGCTTAGTTGGGACCCCGAATCAGCCCCAGCATTTT. Translation gives CASSLVGTPNQPQHF.

The chain has TRBV7-2 and TRBJ2-3; 8 nucleotides align to TRBD2. The CDR3 is made up of 15 amino acids. The germline V gene has CDR1 SGHTA and CDR2 FQGNSA. Trimming took 3 bases from V and 3 from J; bases not matched to a gene: 5. The CDR3 loop reads CASSFQASGTDTQYF. The CDR3 nucleotides are TGTGCCAGCAGCTTTCAAGCTAGCGGGACAGATACGCAGTATTTT.

The chain couples TRBV28 to TRBJ2-5; 7 bases align to TRBD1. Germline trimming cut 3 bases from V and 4 bases from J; bases unmatched to any gene: 8. This CDR3 has 15 amino acids. The V gene's germline CDR1 is MDHEN and CDR2 SYDVKM. DNA for the CDR3: TGTGCCAGCAGTTTCCCTAGGACAGGAGGAGAGACCCAGTACTTC. Its protein product is CASSFPRTGGETQYF.

The chain links TRBV5-1 to TRBJ2-1; D unresolved. Trimming pared 2 bases from V and 10 bases from J, leaving 10 bases between. The length of the CDR3 is 12 residues. From germline, CDR1 is SGHRS and CDR2 YFSETQ. CDR3 sequence reads: CASSFGGWEQFF. The CDR3 DNA reads TGCGCCAGCAGCTTTGGTGGATGGGAGCAGTTCTTC.